This T cell receptor beta chain emerged from a study of T-cell memory formation after mild COVID-19. The study, taken as a whole, reports: Researchers could not confirm that second-wave clones peaking on day 37 targeted SARS-CoV-2.

This clonotype was counted only a few times. The antigen remains undetermined. Compared with germline, one end of the junction differs, possibly owing to a read error. Via MiXCR, TCRdb re-called the 5' RACE reads, giving one row per CDR3 protein. The sample holds some 490,000 distinct CDR3 sequences, around a sixth seen once. The sequence was obtained from an adult woman who had mild COVID-19 (a few samples of this study predate the infection). Cell type and time point are not known. The material sequenced was PBMCs or a T cell subset sorted from them (not recorded which).

Here the CDR3 reads CSARVNQGTSVVRALF. The CDR3 bases are TGCAGTGCTAGAGTTAACCAAGGAACTAGCGTGGTTAGGGCCCTGTTC. This chain connects TRBV20-1 to TRBJ2-7, with 7 bases fitting TRBD2. CDR1 DFQATT and CDR2 SNEGSKA come from the germline V gene (reference sequence). The CDR3 covers 16 residues.